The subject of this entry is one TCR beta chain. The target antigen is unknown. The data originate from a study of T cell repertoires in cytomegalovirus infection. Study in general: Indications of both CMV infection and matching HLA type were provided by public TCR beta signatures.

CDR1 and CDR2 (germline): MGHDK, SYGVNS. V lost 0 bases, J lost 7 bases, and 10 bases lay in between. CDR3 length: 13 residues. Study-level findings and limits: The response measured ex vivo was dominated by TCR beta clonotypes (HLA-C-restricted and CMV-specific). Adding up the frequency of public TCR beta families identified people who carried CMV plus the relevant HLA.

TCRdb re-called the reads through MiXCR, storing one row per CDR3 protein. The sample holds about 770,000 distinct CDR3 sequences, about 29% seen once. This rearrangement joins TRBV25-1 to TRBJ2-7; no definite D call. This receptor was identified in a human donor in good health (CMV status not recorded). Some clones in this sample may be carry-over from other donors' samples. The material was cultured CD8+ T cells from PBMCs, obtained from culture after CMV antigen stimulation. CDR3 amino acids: CASSEYKVVEQYF. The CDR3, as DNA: TGTGCCAGCAGTGAATATAAGGTGGTGGAGCAGTACTTC.